This TCR beta chain was documented in a study of T cells in localized non-small cell lung cancer. The germline CDR1 and CDR2 sequences are SGHTA and FQGNSA. Trimming cost V 5 bases and J 1 base, with 15 bases left between them. This CDR3 is 15 amino acids long. Here immunoSEQ multiplex PCR was the method, and the copy in TCRdb shows in-frame clones only, minus some. Of some 33,000 clones in the sample, roughly 75% were seen once. The sequences come from peripheral blood, collected before any cancer treatment. This chain links TRBV7-2 with TRBJ2-7; either TRBD1 or TRBD2 may fit D (5 bases each). The sequence came from a male donor aged 60 or over with stage III squamous cell lung carcinoma. Written as DNA, the CDR3 is TGTGCCAGCAGCCCGGGACCCGTAACTTCCTACGAGCAGTACTTC. Amino acid sequence: CASSPGPVTSYEQYF. Full variable domain (missing parts from reference TRBV7-2 and TRBJ2-7): GAGVSQSPSNKVTEKGKDVELRCDPISGHTALYWYRQSLGQGLEFLIYFQGNSAPDKSGLPSDRFSAERTGGSVSTLTIQRTQQEDSAVYLCASSPGPVTSYEQYFGPGTRLTVT.